This TCR beta chain was identified in a study of T cells expressing NK-cell markers. The length of the CDR3 is 18 residues. Using the 5' RACE reads, TCRdb records one entry per CDR3 protein without DNA. Its table records about 390,000 distinct CDR3 sequences. The chain uses TRBV23-1 and TRBJ2-3; TCRdb's assignment of TRBD2 cannot be checked, as there is no DNA. TRBV23-1 is recorded as an ORF, its role being uncertain. The receptor was derived from a woman aged 50 to 65 in good health. The sequenced sample consisted of blood T cells: a sorted CD56 or NKG2C T cell subset, CD4+ or CD8+ T cells, or bulk PBMC T cells (not recorded which). CDR3 protein: CASSQSLGWRGSTDTQYF.